This T cell receptor (beta chain) is from a study of shared clonotypes between healthy human individuals. Study in general: Donors had three CD4 naive, three CD4 memory, two CD8 naive and one CD8 memory plate apiece.

The CDR3 runs to 14 residues. V lost 1 base to trimming and J lost 0 bases, with 7 bases between them. Germline V lookup: CDR1 SGHNT, CDR2 YENEEA. Repertoires were generated with immunoSEQ multiplex PCR, while TCRdb's copy carries only in-frame clones and drops some. Counted here are 740,000 or so clones, about 80% occurring once; the ten biggest clones make up 1.5% to 2%. Concerning this clone itself: No antigen is known for it.

Points from the study as a whole: It was observed that approximately 5% of naive CD4 clonotypes were shared across a handful of donors.

The chain employs TRBV11-3 and TRBJ2-7; TRBD1 might be the D (5 bases). The source of this sequence is a woman in her twenties or thirties in good health. Source material: memory CD4+ T cells sorted from blood. Subset indicated: CD45RA-negative fraction. The CDR3, as DNA: TGTGCCAGCAGCTTAGTTGACAGCTCCTACGAGCAGTACTTC. Its protein product is CASSLVDSSYEQYF.